These 19 T cell receptor beta chains were all obtained from the same sample, sequenced in a study of blood T cells in healthy people across ages. Then a second PCR, running about 6 to 11 cycles, was carried out with a sample-barcoded 5' primer and a J-beta primer mix. MiXCR, run by TCRdb on the 5' RACE reads, gives a single entry per CDR3 protein. The sample has about 680,000 distinct CDR3 sequences, 45% to 50% seen once. Sequenced material: blood. The receptor source for this set is a woman aged 55-69 years in good health.

The table lists this clonotype with a few counts. The chain has TRBV5-1 and TRBJ2-1, with D perhaps TRBD2 (6 bases). This CDR3 region has 15 residues. V was cut by 4 bases and J by 4 bases, with 15 bases left in between. The germline V gene has CDR1 SGHRS and CDR2 YFSETQ. The CDR3 protein is CASSLGVEGYNEQFF. The CDR3 coding sequence is TGCGCCAGCAGCCTGGGTGTGGAGGGGTACAATGAGCAGTTCTTC.

The chain combines TRBV14 with TRBJ2-1; 12 nucleotides align to TRBD2. Germline CDR1 is SGHDN and CDR2 is FVKESK. The CDR3 has 15 amino acids. Trimming removed 2 bases from V and 10 bases from J; junction bases left unmatched: 6. CDR3 residues: CASSQRLAGESEQFF. CDR3 sequence (DNA): TGTGCCAGCAGCCAAAGACTAGCGGGAGAGTCGGAGCAGTTCTTC.

The chain has TRBV28 and TRBJ2-3; TRBD1 agrees at 7 bases. Unmatched junction bases numbered 11, after V lost 10 bases and J lost 1 base. This CDR3 has 15 amino acids. The germline CDR1 and CDR2 sequences are MDHEN and SYDVKM. The CDR3 nucleotides are TGTGCCACCAGGAAATTCGGGACAGGCACAGATACGCAGTATTTT. This translates into CATRKFGTGTDTQYF. The whole variable domain, filled in from reference TRBV28 and TRBJ2-3, reads DVKVTQSSRYLVKRTGEKVFLECVQDMDHENMFWYRQDPGLGLRLIYFSYDVKMKEKGDIPEGYSVSREKKERFSLILESASTNQTSMYLCATRKFGTGTDTQYFGPGTRLTVL.

In this sample, this clonotype turned up a few times. The chain employs TRBV14 and TRBJ1-2, with 7 positions matching TRBD1. There are 16 residues in the CDR3. V lost 1 base and J lost 2; bases outside the gene matches: 7. The germline V gene encodes CDR1 SGHDN and CDR2 FVKESK. In DNA form, the CDR3 reads TGTGCCAGCAGCCAAGCAGGAACCAGGGGGAACTATGGCTACACCTTC. Its protein product is CASSQAGTRGNYGYTF.

The J gene is TRBJ2-1, the V gene TRBV7-2; no clear D gene. CDR1 is SGHTA and CDR2 is FQGNSA in the germline V gene. V was clipped by 8 bases and J by 0 bases, with 14 bases between them. This CDR3 region has 15 residues. This CDR3 is CASGPRRGSYNEQFF. The CDR3 region has the DNA TGTGCCAGCGGCCCCCGACGAGGCTCCTACAATGAGCAGTTCTTC. Filled out from reference TRBV7-2 and TRBJ2-1, the complete variable domain reads GAGVSQSPSNKVTEKGKDVELRCDPISGHTALYWYRQSLGQGLEFLIYFQGNSAPDKSGLPSDRFSAERTGGSVSTLTIQRTQQEDSAVYLCASGPRRGSYNEQFFGPGTRLTVL.

This rearrangement joins TRBV20-1 to TRBJ1-5; 7 bases are a match to TRBD1. The CDR3 is made up of 15 amino acids. J was trimmed by 4 bases and V by 6 bases; bases with no gene match: 12. Germline V gene sequence: CDR1 DFQATT, CDR2 SNEGSKA (reference sequence). CDR3 sequence: CSASGTELRNQPQHF. The CDR3 nucleotides read TGCAGTGCCAGCGGGACAGAACTACGTAATCAGCCCCAGCATTTT.

This rearrangement joins TRBV29-1 to TRBJ2-1; tentatively, D is TRBD2 (6 bases). Germline values: CDR1 SQVTM, CDR2 ANQGSEA. This CDR3 spans 14 amino acids. With 4 bases removed from V and 4 bases from J, the gap between germline ends came to 14 bases. In DNA, the CDR3 is TGCAGCGTTGTGGGGGGAAGGGGATACAATGAGCAGTTCTTC. Residues: CSVVGGRGYNEQFF.

The chain links TRBV2 to TRBJ2-1, with TRBD2 matching 16 bases. Looked up from germline, CDR1 is SNHLY and CDR2 is FYNNEI. The CDR3 runs 14 residues. V was clipped by 4 bases and J by 14 bases; unmatched bases: 5. CDR3 nucleotide sequence: TGTGCCAGCAGTGGTGGGACTAGCGGGAGGGGAGAGTTCTTC. This translates into CASSGGTSGRGEFF.

The chain is built from TRBV20-1 and TRBJ2-1, with unresolved D. The CDR3 loop spans 13 amino acids. Trimming left V 3 bases short and J 2 bases short, with 8 bases between. Germline lookup yields CDR1 DFQATT and CDR2 SNEGSKA (reference sequence). The CDR3 loop reads CSASGGTYNEQFF. CDR3 DNA: TGCAGTGCTAGCGGCGGAACCTACAATGAGCAGTTCTTC.

The genes are TRBV3-1 and TRBJ1-2; the match to TRBD1 covers 7 bases. This CDR3 contains 15 residues. Germline CDR1 LGHDT, CDR2 YNNKEL (reference sequence). The trim removed 1 base at V and 2 bases at J, leaving 4 bases unmatched. The CDR3 region has the DNA TGTGCCAGCAGCCAAGGACAGGGCCGGAACTATGGCTACACCTTC. As protein: CASSQGQGRNYGYTF.

This sequence joins TRBV7-9 and TRBJ2-1; D uncertain. V gave up 3 bases and J gave up 0 bases, with 15 bases separating them. Germline CDR1 is SEHNR and CDR2 is FQNEAQ (reference sequence). The CDR3 is 17 residues long. In DNA form, the CDR3 reads TGTGCCAGCAGCTTCCCCCGAGGCGGATCCTCCTACAATGAGCAGTTCTTC. As protein: CASSFPRGGSSYNEQFF.

Notes on this clonotype: A read error is likely, as this CDR3 ends without the conserved phenylalanine or tryptophan. This chain joins TRBV7-2 and TRBJ2-4; D ambiguous. The assigned J gene may be wrong: the sequence end matches TRBJ2-7 better. The CDR3 loop spans 14 amino acids. Germline CDR1 SGHTA, CDR2 FQGNSA. In DNA form, the CDR3 reads TGTGCCAGCAGCCCCCAGAACGGACCTTACGAGCAGTACTCC. Protein product: CASSPQNGPYEQYS.

The chain employs TRBV27 and TRBJ1-1; 7 positions agree with TRBD1. Germline V gene lookup returns CDR1 MNHEY and CDR2 SMNVEV (reference sequence). V gave up 2 bases and J gave up 0 bases; unmatched junction bases: 3. The CDR3 totals 15 residues. CDR3 loop: CASSLSDRVNTEAFF. In DNA, the CDR3 is TGTGCCAGCAGTTTAAGTGACAGGGTGAACACTGAAGCTTTCTTT.

This clonotype was counted ten times or more. This CDR3 is CASSRDRGQETQYF. The CDR3 nucleotides are TGTGCCAGCAGCCGGGACAGGGGCCAAGAGACCCAGTACTTC. The rearrangement joins TRBV7-2 to TRBJ2-5; 10 bases are shared with TRBD1. Germline assignment: CDR1 SGHTA and CDR2 FQGNSA. The CDR3 covers 14 residues. The V and J ends lost 5 bases and 1 base, in that order; junction bases with no gene match: 1.

As regards this clonotype: This could be a read error, since a much larger clone is one nucleotide away. The V gene is TRBV29-1, the J gene TRBJ2-7; TRBD2 is a possible D gene (6 bases). Germline CDR1 is SQVTM and CDR2 is ANQGSEA. Trimming removed 7 bases at V and 5 bases at J, with 15 bases between. The CDR3 consists of 12 residues. CDR3 residues: CSAVSGLHEQYF. For the CDR3, the DNA is TGCAGCGCTGTTAGCGGCCTCCACGAGCAGTACTTC.

The chain uses TRBV20-1 and TRBJ2-3; D is uncertain. CDR3 length equals 14 residues. Trimming took 4 bases from V and 1 from J, leaving 12 bases between them. Germline CDR1 DFQATT, CDR2 SNEGSKA (reference sequence). The CDR3 loop reads CSAIYFICTDTQYF. The CDR3 bases are TGCAGTGCTATTTATTTCATCTGCACAGATACGCAGTATTTT.

This clonotype was seen only a few times. The V gene is TRBV28, the J gene TRBJ2-3; tentatively, D is TRBD2 (5 bases). Trimming removed 6 bases at V and 0 bases at J, with 13 bases between. The CDR3 is 15 residues long. The V gene's germline CDR1 is MDHEN and CDR2 SYDVKM. CDR3 sequence reads: CASRPTGLSTDTQYF. Here the CDR3 DNA reads TGTGCCAGCAGGCCAACGGGGTTGAGCACAGATACGCAGTATTTT.

The genes are TRBV7-3 and TRBJ2-1, with D perhaps TRBD2 (7 bases). V shed 0 bases and J shed 5 bases, with 11 bases lying between them. This CDR3 contains 15 residues. Germline CDR1 and CDR2: SGHTA and FQGTGA. The chain's CDR3 is CASSLTQRDNNEQFF. CDR3 in DNA: TGTGCCAGCAGCTTAACCCAGCGGGACAACAATGAGCAGTTCTTC.

V usage is TRBV7-8 and J usage is TRBJ2-3; either TRBD1 or TRBD2 may fit D (5 bases each). V was clipped by 2 bases and J by 5 bases, with 14 bases between them. The length of the CDR3 is 15 residues. Germline CDR1 is SGHVS and CDR2 is FQNEAQ. CDR3 bases: TGTGCCAGCAGCTTACCCGGGGCCCGGGAAGATACGCAGTATTTT. Protein sequence: CASSLPGAREDTQYF.